Listed below are T cell receptor beta chains from one sample, sequenced in a study of identical twins. TCRdb independently ran MiXCR on the 5' RACE reads; one entry per CDR3 protein. In the table there are about 920,000 distinct CDR3 sequences, 9% to 15% of which are singletons. This same sample was also taken into another study, of yellow fever vaccine responses in identical twins.

Sequences were obtained from PBMCs. The receptors stem from a woman aged 18-29 years in good health. CDR3s include the opening cysteine and the closing phenylalanine or tryptophan. D genes are given only for firm matches. Only part of the rows carry a size: once, few, many, or a class if the clone is expanded.

v_gene	abundance	j_gene	d_gene	len	CDR3nt	CDR3aa
TRBV12-3/TRBV12-4	many	TRBJ2-7	NA	12	TGTGCCAGCAGTATGGACCGGCGGGAGCAGTACTTC	CASSMDRREQYF
TRBV20-1	NA	TRBJ2-3	NA	12	TGCAGTGCTGCTCTCAACACAGATACGCAGTATTTT	CSAALNTDTQYF
TRBV20-1	few	TRBJ1-5	TRBD1	14	TGCAGTGCTCTGGGACAGGGCCCAAATCAGCCCCAGCATTTT	CSALGQGPNQPQHF
TRBV24-1	NA	TRBJ2-2	TRBD1	17	TGTGCCACCAGTGATCCAACGGGACAGGGTTACACCGGGGAGCTGTTTTTT	CATSDPTGQGYTGELFF
TRBV29-1	few	TRBJ2-5	TRBD2	13	TGCAGCGGATACGGACTAGCGGGGGAGACCCAGTACTTC	CSGYGLAGETQYF
TRBV5-1	many	TRBJ2-2	NA	15	TGCGCCAGCAGCTCAGGTCAGGCGAACACCGGGGAGCTGTTTTTT	CASSSGQANTGELFF
TRBV6-1	NA	TRBJ1-4	TRBD1	15	TGTGCCAGCAGTCGGGACAGGGTATCTAATGAAAAACTGTTTTTT	CASSRDRVSNEKLFF
TRBV7-3	few	TRBJ2-1	TRBD2	15	TGTGCCAGCAGCGCTGCTAGCGGGACACCCAATGAGCAGTTCTTC	CASSAASGTPNEQFF
TRBV24-1	many	TRBJ2-7	NA	14	TGTGCCACCAGTGATTCAGGGACTTCCTACGAGCAGTACTTC	CATSDSGTSYEQYF
TRBV4-1	few	TRBJ2-7	TRBD2	16	TGCGCCAGCAGCCAAGACCCGGGACTAGCGCCTATCGAGCAGTACTTC	CASSQDPGLAPIEQYF